The clone carrying this T cell receptor beta chain was recorded a few times. Expressed TCRB transcripts got sequenced, as all isolated RNA was reverse transcribed. This table comes from immunoSEQ multiplex PCR, and its TCRdb copy is limited to in-frame clones, with some not included. In the table there are approximately 140,000 clones, roughly 10% of which are singletons. These data are taken from a study of beta chain features in type 1 diabetes. Trimming cost V 1 base and J 0 bases, with 4 bases left between them. The CDR3 totals 15 residues. Per germline, CDR1 SEHNR and CDR2 FQNEAQ (reference sequence).

J is TRBJ1-6 and V is TRBV7-9; D is unclear. The receptor was derived from a woman between 40 and 55 years old in good health. The sample consisted of central memory CD4+ T cells from blood. The CDR3 spells CASSLDSSYNSPLHF. CDR3 sequence (DNA): TGTGCCAGCAGCTTAGATAGCTCCTATAATTCACCCCTCCACTTT. Full variable domain (missing parts from reference TRBV7-9 and TRBJ1-6): DTGVSQNPRHKITKRGQNVTFRCDPISEHNRLYWYRQTLGQGPEFLTYFQNEAQLEKSRLLSDRFSAERPKGSFSTLEIQRTEQGDSAMYLCASSLDSSYNSPLHFGNGTRLTVT.